Following are 31 T cell receptor beta chains from one sample sequenced in a study of blood T cell repertoires in COVID-19. Measured with immunoSEQ multiplex PCR; TCRdb has only the in-frame clones, and not every one. Of 300,000 to 350,000 clones listed, around 85% were seen once; the top ten hold around 4.4%. Sequencing used PBMCs or T cells enriched from blood (not recorded which). Receptors originate from a woman between 35 and 50 years old with acute COVID-19.

This clone has only a few counts. The chain joins TRBV20-1 to TRBJ1-5, with D tentatively TRBD1 (5 bases). CDR3 length equals 13 residues. With 3 bases removed from V and 7 bases from J, the gap between germline ends came to 13 bases. Germline CDR1 is DFQATT and CDR2 is SNEGSKA (reference sequence). The DNA of the CDR3 is TGCAGTGCTAGTCTGGGGCGAGGCCAGCCCCAGCATTTT. This codes for CSASLGRGQPQHF.

Only one count was recorded for this clone. V gene TRBV24-1 combines with J gene TRBJ1-6, with 7 nucleotides matching TRBD1. The CDR3 has 15 amino acids. The germline V gene has CDR1 KGHDR and CDR2 SFDVKD. With V trimmed by 3 bases and J by 5 bases, 3 bases remained unmatched. The CDR3 spells CATSDGTVNNSPLHF. The CDR3 region has the DNA TGTGCCACCAGTGATGGGACAGTTAATAATTCACCCCTCCACTTT.

V gene TRBV28 combines with J gene TRBJ1-1; 8 nucleotides match TRBD1. Germline CDR1 reads MDHEN; CDR2 reads SYDVKM. This CDR3 is 12 amino acids long. The trim removed 7 bases at V and 11 bases at J, leaving 9 bases unmatched. CDR3 region: CASTNLGQDAFF. CDR3 DNA sequence: TGTGCCAGCACCAACCTGGGACAGGACGCTTTCTTT.

This clone has only a few counts. The chain's CDR3 is CSVYRGGDEQYF. The CDR3 nucleotides read TGCAGCGTTTACAGGGGTGGCGACGAGCAGTACTTC. V and J are TRBV29-1 and TRBJ2-7; 7 nucleotides align to TRBD1. Germline V gives CDR1 SQVTM, CDR2 ANQGSEA. After removal of 5 bases from V and 5 bases from J, the junction contained 6 bases not matched to a gene. The CDR3 is 12 amino acids.

The V and J genes are TRBV6-6 and TRBJ1-4; a weak D match, TRBD1 (5 bases). The germline V and J ends were trimmed by 6 bases and 4 bases, with 12 bases remaining between them. In germline, CDR1 is MNHNY, CDR2 SVGAGI (reference sequence). This CDR3 has 14 amino acids. The CDR3 loop is CASRGGLNNEKLFF. The CDR3 DNA reads as TGTGCCAGCAGGGGGGGACTGAATAATGAAAAACTGTTTTTT.

The V and J genes are TRBV7-2 and TRBJ2-3; D remains unclear. V shed 2 bases and J shed 2 bases, with 11 bases lying between them. The CDR3 is 15 amino acids. Germline CDR1 SGHTA, CDR2 FQGNSA. This CDR3 reads CASSLYSIATDTQYF. For the CDR3, the DNA is TGTGCCAGCAGCTTATACTCCATAGCCACAGATACGCAGTATTTT. The full variable domain, its missing parts supplied by reference TRBV7-2 and TRBJ2-3, is GAGVSQSPSNKVTEKGKDVELRCDPISGHTALYWYRQSLGQGLEFLIYFQGNSAPDKSGLPSDRFSAERTGGSVSTLTIQRTQQEDSAVYLCASSLYSIATDTQYFGPGTRLTVL.

The rearrangement uses TRBV15 and TRBJ1-4, with D unclear. The CDR3 runs 15 residues. The germline gives CDR1 LNHNV, CDR2 YYDKDF (reference sequence). Trimming took off 0 bases at V and 0 bases at J, with 5 bases between the two ends. CDR3 nucleotide sequence: TGTGCCACCAGCAGAGAGCCAGCAACTAATGAAAAACTGTTTTTT. Protein product: CATSREPATNEKLFF.

This rearrangement joins TRBV7-2 to TRBJ2-5, with D perhaps TRBD1 (6 bases). V was trimmed by 6 bases and J by 4 bases, leaving 15 bases between them. The CDR3 consists of 14 residues. Germline CDR1 SGHTA, CDR2 FQGNSA. The CDR3 protein is CASRMDSVIETQYF. The CDR3 DNA sequence: TGTGCCAGCAGAATGGACAGTGTTATAGAGACCCAGTACTTC.

The chain has TRBV5-4 and TRBJ2-1; tentatively, D is TRBD1 (6 bases). Germline V gene sequence: CDR1 SGHNT, CDR2 YYREEE (reference sequence). CDR3 length equals 16 residues. V was shortened by 4 bases and J by 0 bases, with 14 bases between the two germline ends. The CDR3 spells CASSRRGGNSYNEQFF. The CDR3 DNA reads TGTGCCAGCAGCCGCCGAGGGGGAAACTCCTACAATGAGCAGTTCTTC.

The genes are TRBV3-1 (or the pseudogene TRBV3-2) and TRBJ2-5; D perhaps matches TRBD1 (6 bases). The CDR3 is made up of 15 amino acids. Germline CDR1 LGHDT, CDR2 YNNKEL (reference sequence). V lost 5 bases and J 4 bases, leaving 17 bases between the germline ends. For the CDR3, the DNA is TGTGCCAGCAGCACACAACCGGGACATCGAGAGACCCAGTACTTC. Translation: CASSTQPGHRETQYF.

The J gene is TRBJ2-3, the V gene TRBV27, with D hard to call. The CDR3 covers 11 residues. Germline CDR1 and CDR2: MNHEY and SMNVEV (reference sequence). V was cut by 3 bases and J by 5 bases, with 3 bases left in between. The CDR3, as DNA: TGTGCCAGCAGTTTCGGAGATACGCAGTATTTT. This sequence encodes CASSFGDTQYF.

This clone appeared a single time. The chain combines TRBV7-3 with TRBJ2-3, with 7 bases lining up with TRBD2. Trimming took 1 base from V and 8 from J; bases not matched to a gene: 3. Germline lookup yields CDR1 SGHTA and CDR2 FQGTGA. This CDR3 has 13 amino acids. The CDR3 bases are TGTGCCAGCAGCTTAATATCGGGGGGTACGCAGTATTTT. It yields the protein CASSLISGGTQYF.

The V call is TRBV7-2, the J call TRBJ2-2; 7 bases agree with TRBD2. The length of the CDR3 is 16 residues. CDR1 and CDR2 from the germline V gene are SGHTA and FQGNSA. The V and J ends lost 10 bases and 4 bases, in that order; junction bases with no gene match: 15. The CDR3, as DNA: TGTGCCACCCCCCCCCTTCCGGGAGGAGCCACCGGGGAGCTGTTTTTT. It codes for CATPPLPGGATGELFF.

The chain combines TRBV19 with TRBJ1-1; TRBD1 is a possible D gene (5 bases). The V gene's germline CDR1 is LNHDA and CDR2 SQIVND (reference sequence). Trimming left V 9 bases short and J 0 bases short, with 20 bases between. The CDR3 is 16 residues long. CDR3 loop: CASSAGTEGMNTEAFF. The CDR3 coding sequence is TGTGCCAGCTCAGCCGGGACGGAGGGCATGAACACTGAAGCTTTCTTT.

The chain carries TRBV15 and TRBJ1-2; 8 nucleotides align to TRBD1. The CDR3 sequence is 15 residues long. The V gene's germline CDR1 is LNHNV and CDR2 YYDKDF (reference sequence). V shed 3 bases, J shed 4 bases, and the junction held 7 bases outside the gene matches. The CDR3 sequence: CATSRDHGTGYGYTF. As DNA, the CDR3 is TGTGCCACCAGCAGGGACCACGGGACAGGCTATGGCTACACCTTC.

This clone was seen a single time. The gene calls are TRBV3-1 (or the pseudogene TRBV3-2) and TRBJ2-1; the match to TRBD2 covers 10 bases. The germline V gene encodes CDR1 LGHDT and CDR2 YNNKEL (reference sequence). V shed 6 bases, J shed 5 bases, and the junction held 4 bases outside the gene matches. This CDR3 is built from 14 residues. The CDR3: CASRSGGVHNEQFF. Here the CDR3 DNA reads TGTGCCAGCAGAAGCGGGGGGGTCCACAATGAGCAGTTCTTC.

The rearrangement links TRBV6-2 or TRBV6-3 to TRBJ2-2; no clear D. Germline CDR1 and CDR2: MNHEY and SVGEGT. This CDR3 is 15 amino acids long. V dropped 2 bases and J dropped 1 base, with 8 bases sitting between them. The CDR3 loop reads CASSYDGQNTGELFF. CDR3 DNA sequence: TGTGCCAGCAGTTACGATGGCCAGAACACCGGGGAGCTGTTTTTT.

The V call is TRBV10-3, the J call TRBJ1-1; the match to TRBD1 covers 7 bases. Germline values: CDR1 ENHRY, CDR2 SYGVKD. The V and J ends lost 4 bases and 5 bases, in that order; junction bases with no gene match: 7. CDR3 length: 14 residues. The CDR3 region has the DNA TGTGCCATCAGTGTTAAGGGGGCGCCGACTGAAGCTTTCTTT. This sequence encodes CAISVKGAPTEAFF.

The rearrangement uses TRBV25-1 and TRBJ2-3, with D perhaps matching TRBD1 (6 bases). The germline V and J ends were trimmed by 7 bases and 10 bases, with 15 bases remaining between them. The CDR3 spans 12 residues. Germline lookup yields CDR1 MGHDK and CDR2 SYGVNS. DNA of the CDR3: TGTGCCAGCAACTCTGCCTCAGGGGCGCAGTATTTT. Protein product: CASNSASGAQYF.

This rearrangement joins TRBV7-2 to TRBJ2-3, with TRBD2 as a possible D gene (6 bases). Germline V gives CDR1 SGHTA, CDR2 FQGNSA. The CDR3 spans 14 residues. Deletions cut 8 bases from V and 5 bases from J, with 17 bases between. CDR3: CASSESGGQDTQYF. For the CDR3, the DNA is TGTGCCAGCTCAGAAAGCGGAGGGCAAGATACGCAGTATTTT.

The V and J genes are TRBV20-1 and TRBJ1-1; D is unclear. Germline lookup yields CDR1 DFQATT and CDR2 SNEGSKA (reference sequence). V lost 2 bases and J lost 8, with 9 bases in between. The CDR3 runs 11 residues. The DNA of the CDR3 is TGCAGTGCTAGACGGTATCCGGAAGCTTTCTTT. Translated: CSARRYPEAFF.

The gene calls are TRBV6-6 and TRBJ1-2; tentative D call: TRBD1 (6 bases). Germline assignment: CDR1 MNHNY and CDR2 SVGAGI (reference sequence). V lost 7 bases, J lost 3 bases, and 6 bases lay in between. The CDR3 is made up of 11 amino acids. Here the CDR3 DNA reads TGTGCCAGCAACAGGGACTATGGCTACACCTTC. Its protein is CASNRDYGYTF.

The genes are TRBV4-1 and TRBJ1-5; tentatively, D is TRBD1 (5 bases). V gave up 2 bases and J gave up 5 bases, with 19 bases separating them. The CDR3 consists of 17 residues. Germline V gives CDR1 MGHRA, CDR2 YSYEKL. The CDR3 loop is CASSQSLSTFRDQPQHF. The DNA for the CDR3 is TGCGCCAGCAGCCAATCACTATCGACATTCAGGGATCAGCCCCAGCATTTT.

The chain couples TRBV7-2 to TRBJ2-1, with D unclear. Deletions cut 4 bases from V and 2 bases from J, with 15 bases between. The CDR3 loop spans 16 amino acids. From germline, CDR1 is SGHTA and CDR2 FQGNSA. The CDR3 coding sequence is TGTGCCAGCAGCTCACGAGACTCGCGGACCTACAATGAGCAGTTCTTC. Protein product: CASSSRDSRTYNEQFF.

V gene TRBV5-1 combines with J gene TRBJ2-2; D is possibly TRBD1 (6 bases). The germline gives CDR1 SGHRS, CDR2 YFSETQ. The CDR3 loop spans 14 amino acids. Trimming removed 0 bases at V and 4 bases at J, with 7 bases between. As DNA, the CDR3 is TGCGCCAGCAGCTTGGACAGGGCCACCGGGGAGCTGTTTTTT. Protein product: CASSLDRATGELFF.

The sample holds one count of this clone. The chain combines TRBV6-2 or TRBV6-3 with TRBJ1-5, with D tentatively TRBD1 (6 bases). Germline assignment: CDR1 MNHEY and CDR2 SVGEGT. Between the trimmed V and J ends, which lost 6 bases and 0 bases, there was a span of 12 bases. This CDR3 spans 15 amino acids. In DNA, the CDR3 is TGTGCCAGCAGCTCCGGACAGAATAGCAATCAGCCCCAGCATTTT. Translation gives CASSSGQNSNQPQHF.

V is TRBV18 and J is TRBJ1-4, with D unclear. Germline V gives CDR1 KGHSH, CDR2 LQKENI. V gave up 4 bases and J gave up 0 bases, with 12 bases separating them. CDR3 length equals 16 residues. The CDR3 here is CASSRGSVATNEKLFF. CDR3 DNA sequence: TGTGCCAGCTCACGCGGTTCCGTAGCAACTAATGAAAAACTGTTTTTT.

V gene TRBV2 combines with J gene TRBJ2-7; 10 bases match TRBD2. Trimming cost V 3 bases and J 3 bases; bases outside gene matches: 14. This CDR3 has 18 amino acids. Looked up from germline, CDR1 is SNHLY and CDR2 is FYNNEI. The CDR3 DNA reads as TGTGCCAGCAGTGAGGGGCTAGCGGGAGTTTCTCTGCGCTACGAGCAGTACTTC. Encoded protein: CASSEGLAGVSLRYEQYF.

This clone was detected only once. The chain is built from TRBV4-3 and TRBJ2-3; D possibly corresponds to TRBD2 (6 bases). V was shortened by 4 bases and J by 1 base, with 12 bases between the two germline ends. The CDR3 has 15 amino acids. Germline V gene data show CDR1 as LGHNA and CDR2 as YSLEER. This CDR3 reads CASSRGVWGTDTQYF. The CDR3 DNA sequence: TGCGCCAGCAGCCGCGGGGTATGGGGCACAGATACGCAGTATTTT.

The chain is built from TRBV18 and TRBJ1-2, with a weak D call TRBD1 (6 bases). Per germline, CDR1 KGHSH and CDR2 LQKENI. CDR3 length: 14 amino acids. V was trimmed by 5 bases and J by 8 bases, leaving 18 bases between them. CDR3 DNA sequence: TGTGCCAGCTCATCAGATACAGGGTTCCCGGGCTACACCTTC. Protein product: CASSSDTGFPGYTF.

The chain has TRBV27 and TRBJ2-7, with no clear D. Germline loops: CDR1 MNHEY, CDR2 SMNVEV (reference sequence). Trimming took off 5 bases at V and 4 bases at J, with 21 bases between the two ends. This CDR3 contains 16 residues. CDR3 bases: TGTGCCAGCAGTCCCCGTTCACAGAATGGTATATACGAGCAGTACTTC. Encoded protein: CASSPRSQNGIYEQYF.